This T cell receptor beta chain was sequenced for a study of CD8 T cells in ankylosing spondylitis. Study results and caveats: Reportedly, matched ankylosing spondylitis synovial fluid was significantly enriched for disease-linked clones. Ankylosing spondylitis blood seemed to carry a telltale TCR beta motif made of about 8 highly homologous variants.

This clonotype was recorded at least ten times. What it binds is not known. The germline gives CDR1 SGDLS, CDR2 YYNGEE. The CDR3 extends over 16 amino acids. With 0 bases removed from V and 5 bases from J, the gap between germline ends came to 17 bases. Quantitative barcoded 5'-RACE was used to prepare TCR beta libraries. Via MiXCR, TCRdb re-called the 5' RACE reads, giving one row per CDR3 protein. The table has about 42,000 distinct CDR3 sequences, over 3.5% seen once. The specimen sequenced was blood, either unsorted or a sorted T cell fraction (not recorded which). The rearrangement links TRBV9 to TRBJ2-5, with TRBD1 as a possible D gene (6 bases). This TCR was sampled from a female donor with ankylosing spondylitis or in good health (not recorded which). As DNA, the CDR3 is TGTGCCAGCAGCGTAGGAGACCGCCTCGACAGGGAGACCCAGTACTTC. Its protein product is CASSVGDRLDRETQYF. Combining the CDR3 with reference TRBV9 and TRBJ2-5 gives the whole variable domain DSGVTQTPKHLITATGQRVTLRCSPRSGDLSVYWYQQSLDQGLQFLIQYYNGEERAKGNILERFSAQQFPDLHSELNLSSLELGDSALYFCASSVGDRLDRETQYFGPGTRLLVL.